This T cell receptor beta chain was documented in a study of technical replicates of blood from a few donors. Per the germline V gene, CDR1 is MNHEY and CDR2 is SVGAGI. Trimming left V 6 bases short and J 4 bases short, with 12 bases between. This CDR3 spans 13 amino acids. Only in-frame clones appear in the TCRdb table, and some are missing; sequencing was by immunoSEQ multiplex PCR. Altogether 100,000 or so clones are present, around 96% being singletons, with the ten largest covering 0.21%. The receptor was isolated from a human donor in good health. The sample consisted of T cells isolated from PBMCs. The chain employs TRBV6-5 and TRBJ1-2; no clear D. Here the CDR3 DNA reads TGTGCCAGCAGGCGAGGCTCCCGCTATGGCTACACCTTC. It encodes CASRRGSRYGYTF.